The entry below describes one TCR beta chain. Deletions cut 5 bases from V and 0 bases from J, with 14 bases between. The germline CDR1 and CDR2 sequences are SEHNR and FQNEAQ (reference sequence). The CDR3 is 17 amino acids. The data were obtained in a study of memory CD4+ T cells and cytomegalovirus serostatus. About the study: Donors were healthy Belgian adults, 9 CMV seropositive and 24 seronegative.

Single viable CD3+CD4+CD8-CD45RO+ cells were sorted as the memory CD4+ T cells. TCRdb keeps only in-frame clones here, not all; method: immunoSEQ multiplex PCR. The table includes about 75,000 clones, approximately 78% detected once. The gene calls are TRBV7-9 and TRBJ2-6; the D is unclear. This TCR was sampled from an adult in good health and CMV-seropositive. Sample: memory CD4+ T cells from blood. The CDR3 DNA reads as TGTGCCAGCAGCGGGTATCTCGGGTCCTCTGGGGCCAACGTCCTGACTTTC. It translates to CASSGYLGSSGANVLTF.